A selection of T cell receptor beta chains follows, all from one sample in a study of blood T cell repertoires in COVID-19. Only in-frame clones appear in the TCRdb table, and some are missing; sequencing was by immunoSEQ multiplex PCR. The sample holds 270,000 or so clones, about 80% seen once. Sequenced sample: peripheral blood. The origin of the receptors is a human donor in a cohort sampled during active COVID-19. CDR3s include the opening cysteine and the closing phenylalanine or tryptophan. Each record gives: D gene, J gene, clone size, V gene, CDR3 DNA, CDR3 protein. D genes are given only for firm matches. A row's size may be missing; if present it is once, few, many or a size class.

NA,TRBJ2-7,NA,TRBV5-1,TGCGCCAGCAGCGACGGGACTGTACCCTACGAGCAGTACTTC,CASSDGTVPYEQYF
TRBD1,TRBJ2-3,NA,TRBV16,TGTGCCAGCAGCCAATCGGATAGGGGGACAGCCACAGATACGCAGTATTTT,CASSQSDRGTATDTQYF
TRBD1,TRBJ1-5,NA,TRBV14,TGTGCCAGCAGCCGTACCGGGACAGGGATTAGCAATCAGCCCCAGCATTTT,CASSRTGTGISNQPQHF
TRBD1,TRBJ1-2,NA,TRBV19,TGTGCCAGCTCCGGATTAACAGGGGGTGGTAATGGCTACACCTTC,CASSGLTGGGNGYTF
NA,TRBJ1-3,NA,TRBV24-1,TGTGCCACCAGTCCGGCGGTGGGAAACACCATATATTTT,CATSPAVGNTIYF
TRBD1,TRBJ1-1,NA,TRBV4-1,TGCGCCAGCAGCCAAGATCCGGGACAGGGTATAGTAACGGCTTTCTTT,CASSQDPGQGIVTAFF
TRBD1,TRBJ2-1,NA,TRBV29-1,TGCAGCGGACAGGGAACGGGGCACAATGAGCAGTTCTTC,CSGQGTGHNEQFF
NA,TRBJ2-1,few,TRBV4-2,TGTGCCAGCAGCCCCGACTCCTCAGGGTACAATGAGCAGTTCTTC,CASSPDSSGYNEQFF
TRBD2,TRBJ2-3,NA,TRBV4-3,TGCGCCAGCAGCCTATCAGCGGGGGGGCCTTCTGATACGCAGTATTTT,CASSLSAGGPSDTQYF
TRBD1,TRBJ1-6,NA,TRBV15,TGTGCCACCAGCAGAGCGGTAGGGACAGGTCGATCACCCCTCCACTTT,CATSRAVGTGRSPLHF
TRBD2,TRBJ2-3,NA,TRBV6-2/TRBV6-3,TGTGCCAGCAGTCTACCTGGGACTAGGGTAAATACGCAGTATTTT,CASSLPGTRVNTQYF
TRBD1,TRBJ1-1,NA,TRBV18,TGTGCCAGCTCATCGGGACAGGGGAATATGAACACTGAAGCTTTCTTT,CASSSGQGNMNTEAFF
NA,TRBJ1-2,NA,TRBV6-2/TRBV6-3,TGTGCCAGCAGTTACTCGAGGACTGATGGCTACACCTTC,CASSYSRTDGYTF
NA,TRBJ2-7,NA,TRBV7-2,TGTGCCAGCAGCTTAGACGGGGAGTACTACGAGCAGTACTTC,CASSLDGEYYEQYF
NA,TRBJ1-1,NA,TRBV11-2,TGTGCCAGCAGCTCCCTCGGGGGGAACACTGAAGCTTTCTTT,CASSSLGGNTEAFF
NA,TRBJ2-1,NA,TRBV19,TGTGCCAGTAGTACCGTCCCCAGGGGTTTCCCCTACAATGAGCAGTTCTTC,CASSTVPRGFPYNEQFF
TRBD1,TRBJ2-4,NA,TRBV4-3,TGCGCCAGCAGCCAGGAAGGGGACAGGTCACATCTAGCCAAAAACATTCAGTACTTC,CASSQEGDRSHLAKNIQYF
TRBD1,TRBJ2-3,once,TRBV29-1,TGCAGCGGATACCGGGACAGGGTCACAGATACGCAGTATTTT,CSGYRDRVTDTQYF
NA,TRBJ1-3,NA,TRBV6-2/TRBV6-3,TGTGCCAGCAGTTATCCCCCAGGGCCTGGAAACACCATATATTTT,CASSYPPGPGNTIYF
TRBD1,TRBJ1-5,NA,TRBV11-2,TGTGCCAGCAGCTTAGGGGACAGCCCTATAGGGCCCCAGCATTTT,CASSLGDSPIGPQHF
NA,TRBJ2-2,NA,TRBV28,TGTGCCAGCCAAGGACAGATGAACACCGGGGAGCTGTTTTTT,CASQGQMNTGELFF
NA,TRBJ1-2,NA,TRBV25-1,TGTGCCAGCAGTGATCCTCAGGGTGGCTACACCTTC,CASSDPQGGYTF
TRBD1,TRBJ1-4,NA,TRBV28,TGTGCCAGCAGAGCCGGGACAGGGTGGGAAAAACTGTTTTTT,CASRAGTGWEKLFF
NA,TRBJ2-2,NA,TRBV19,TGTGCCATGTCTCCGAGCGGATTGAACACCGGGGAGCTGTTTTTT,CAMSPSGLNTGELFF
NA,TRBJ1-3,NA,TRBV18,TGTGCCAGCTCAGGGCAGGGGTCTGGAAACACCATATATTTT,CASSGQGSGNTIYF
TRBD2,TRBJ2-7,NA,TRBV6-5,TGTGCCAGCAGTTCCGGGACTAGCGGGCGGCCCTACGAGCAGTACTTC,CASSSGTSGRPYEQYF
TRBD1,TRBJ2-5,NA,TRBV5-1,TGCGCCAGCAGCATAGGGACAGGACAAGAGACCCAGTACTTC,CASSIGTGQETQYF
NA,TRBJ1-6,NA,TRBV6-1,TGTGCCAGCAGTGAGAGGGCGGGTGTTAATTCACCCCTCCACTTT,CASSERAGVNSPLHF
TRBD2,TRBJ2-2,NA,TRBV14,TGTGCCAGCAGCCAAGATCGGGGTCTAGCGGGAGACACCGGGGAGCTGTTTTTT,CASSQDRGLAGDTGELFF
NA,TRBJ1-3,NA,TRBV11-1,TGTGCCAGCAGCAGGGGCCCGGTTTACTCTGGAAACACCATATATTTT,CASSRGPVYSGNTIYF
TRBD1,TRBJ2-3,once,TRBV12-5,TGTGCTAGTGGTTTGGGGACAGGGGGCAAAAGGACAGATACGCAGTATTTT,CASGLGTGGKRTDTQYF
NA,TRBJ2-7,NA,TRBV6-2/TRBV6-3,TGTGCCAGCAGTTCTGACAGGTACGACGAGCAGTACTTC,CASSSDRYDEQYF
NA,TRBJ2-1,NA,TRBV7-2,TGTGCCAGCAGCCTCGTTGGAGGGGGAGGGAATGAGCAGTTCTTC,CASSLVGGGGNEQFF
TRBD1,TRBJ1-4,NA,TRBV19,TGTGCCAGTGGATGGAACAGGGGCCTCGGGGGTAATGAAAAACTGTTTTTT,CASGWNRGLGGNEKLFF
NA,TRBJ1-4,NA,TRBV28,TGTGCCAGCGGGGTACCAGGGAGGGGTGAAAAACTGTTTTTT,CASGVPGRGEKLFF
NA,TRBJ2-5,once,TRBV29-1,TGCAGCGCTGTGACAGGCGGACAAGAGACCCAGTACTTC,CSAVTGGQETQYF
NA,TRBJ1-6,NA,TRBV3-1/TRBV3-2,TGTGCCAGCAGGTCGGTAGGGGGAGCTAATTCACCCCTCCACTTT,CASRSVGGANSPLHF
TRBD2,TRBJ2-5,NA,TRBV19,TGTGCCAGTAGTATGGGGGGGATAAGGGAGACCCAGTACTTC,CASSMGGIRETQYF
NA,TRBJ2-7,NA,TRBV9,TGTGCCAGCAGCGGGACTTCCCCGGGCGCTGAGCAGTACTTC,CASSGTSPGAEQYF
NA,TRBJ1-2,NA,TRBV12-3/TRBV12-4,TGTGCCAGCAGTTTAACACCTAACTATGGCTACACCTTC,CASSLTPNYGYTF
NA,TRBJ1-2,NA,TRBV27,TGTGCCAGCAGTTTCCGGCAGGGAAGTGGCTACACCTTC,CASSFRQGSGYTF
TRBD1,TRBJ1-2,few,TRBV28,TGTGCCAGCAGTACTCCAGGGGGCAATGGCTACACCTTC,CASSTPGGNGYTF
TRBD2,TRBJ2-7,few,TRBV19,TGTGCCAGTAGTCCCTCTGGAGCGGGAGGATACGAGCAGTACTTC,CASSPSGAGGYEQYF
NA,TRBJ1-6,NA,TRBV27,TGTGCCAGCAGTTCCGGATTGGGGCAGGGGCCACCCCTCCACTTT,CASSSGLGQGPPLHF
TRBD2,TRBJ2-1,NA,TRBV14,TGTGCCAGCAGGGGACTAGCGGGAGGGGTTGAGCAGTTCTTC,CASRGLAGGVEQFF
TRBD1,TRBJ2-1,NA,TRBV24-1,TGTGCCACCAGTGATAGCGGACAGGGGGCGATCAATGAGCAGTTCTTC,CATSDSGQGAINEQFF
NA,TRBJ2-1,NA,TRBV5-1,TGCGCCAGCAGCTTCGTTAGCGGTCCCGAGCAGTTCTTC,CASSFVSGPEQFF
TRBD2,TRBJ2-5,NA,TRBV18,TGTGCCAGCCCCAACCTCCAGAGGGAGGGGCGCCGGCAAGAGACCCAGTACTTC,CASPNLQREGRRQETQYF
NA,TRBJ2-1,NA,TRBV29-1,TGCAGCGTTGAAGATAGAGCAGGGGTGGAAAAATACAATGAGCAGTTCTTC,CSVEDRAGVEKYNEQFF
NA,TRBJ1-1,NA,TRBV4-1,TGCGCCAGCAGCCAAGCTGCGGGGATAGAGACCACTGAAGCTTTCTTT,CASSQAAGIETTEAFF
TRBD1,TRBJ1-5,once,TRBV6-5,TGTGCCAGCAGTCCGGGACAGGGCAGTAATCAGCCCCAGCATTTT,CASSPGQGSNQPQHF
NA,TRBJ2-5,NA,TRBV18,TGTGCCAGCTCACAAAACGACTTCACAGGGAAAGAGACCCAGTACTTC,CASSQNDFTGKETQYF
NA,TRBJ1-1,once,TRBV6-1,TGTGCCAGCAGTGAAATGGTGGGGGGAACGACTGAAGCTTTCTTT,CASSEMVGGTTEAFF
NA,TRBJ2-2,NA,TRBV6-6,TGTGCCAGCAGCCCCCCTACCGGGGAGCTGTTTTTT,CASSPPTGELFF
NA,TRBJ1-2,NA,TRBV5-1,TGCGCCACTCCGAACAGGGCGGGTGGCTACACCTTC,CATPNRAGGYTF
TRBD2,TRBJ2-5,NA,TRBV9,TGTGCCAGCAGCGGCGGGGGGACCCAGTACTTC,CASSGGGTQYF
TRBD1,TRBJ2-2,many,TRBV7-8,TGTGCCAGCAGCATGCCAGGGGGGAACACCGGGGAGCTGTTTTTT,CASSMPGGNTGELFF